This T cell receptor beta chain was profiled in a study of T cell repertoires in cytomegalovirus infection. Unmatched junction bases numbered 2, after V lost 3 bases and J lost 4 bases. The CDR3 is 13 amino acids. MiXCR was run by TCRdb on the reads, yielding one entry per CDR3 protein. The sample lists about 440,000 distinct CDR3 sequences; roughly 31% were seen once. In regard to this clonotype: Its antigen is undetermined.

General study results and limits: HLA-C-restricted CMV-specific TCR beta clonotypes prevailed in the ex vivo response.

The sequence was obtained from a human donor in good health (CMV status not recorded). Some clones in this sample may be carry-over from other donors' samples. J is TRBJ1-1 and V is TRBV12-3 or TRBV12-4, with TRBD1 matching over 7 bases. The sample consisted of PBMCs. The CDR3 DNA sequence: TGTGCCAGCAGTTTTGGGGACAGCACTGAAGCTTTCTTT. Protein product: CASSFGDSTEAFF.